The 29 T cell receptor beta chains below come from one sample, sequenced in a study of T cells in localized non-small cell lung cancer. Method: immunoSEQ multiplex PCR; TCRdb's copy keeps in-frame clones and lacks some. The sample consists of approximately 3,000 clones, about 25% of them appearing once. The sequenced sample was normal lung tissue next to the tumor, obtained before any cancer treatment. All receptors derive from a man aged 35 to 69 with stage III squamous cell lung carcinoma.

By sample fraction, this clone is medium-sized. The chain is built from TRBV11-3 and TRBJ2-2, with D perhaps TRBD2 (6 bases). Germline lookup yields CDR1 SGHNT and CDR2 YENEEA. This CDR3 contains 16 residues. Trimming removed 3 bases at V and 1 base at J, with 12 bases between. The CDR3 DNA is TGTGCCAGCAGCTTGGTTGGTAGCGGGAACACCGGGGAGCTGTTTTTT. It codes for CASSLVGSGNTGELFF.

The chain is built from TRBV11-3 and TRBJ2-5; D is perhaps TRBD1 or TRBD2 (6 bases each). Germline V lookup: CDR1 SGHNT, CDR2 YENEEA. V lost 3 bases and J 3 bases, leaving 14 bases between the germline ends. There are 15 residues in the CDR3. Here the CDR3 reads CASSFRGGGEETQYF. CDR3 coding DNA: TGTGCCAGCAGCTTTAGAGGGGGAGGAGAAGAGACCCAGTACTTC.

V gene TRBV18 combines with J gene TRBJ2-5; 10 nucleotides align to TRBD2. V dropped 5 bases and J dropped 2; count of bases not matched to a gene: 8. CDR3 length: 16 amino acids. Germline CDR1 and CDR2: KGHSH and LQKENI. The CDR3 loop reads CASSATSGFGQETQYF. CDR3 DNA sequence: TGTGCCAGCTCAGCGACTAGCGGGTTCGGGCAAGAGACCCAGTACTTC.

This clone was recorded many times. The chain recombines TRBV11-3 with TRBJ1-6; TRBD1 matches 9 bases. Germline trimming cut 2 bases from V and 10 bases from J; bases unmatched to any gene: 6. CDR1 is SGHNT, CDR2 YENEEA, per germline. This CDR3 is built from 15 residues. The CDR3, as DNA: TGTGCCAGCAGCTTATTAGGACAGGGGACGTCACCCCTCCACTTT. Its protein is CASSLLGQGTSPLHF.

The V gene is TRBV19, the J gene TRBJ2-3; 8 bases match TRBD2. The CDR3 runs to 14 residues. The trim removed 5 bases at V and 3 bases at J, leaving 4 bases unmatched. Per the germline V gene, CDR1 is LNHDA and CDR2 is SQIVND (reference sequence). CDR3 sequence (DNA): TGTGCCAGTAGTCCGGGACTAGGGACAGATACGCAGTATTTT. Amino acid sequence: CASSPGLGTDTQYF.

This chain connects TRBV11-3 to TRBJ1-6, with TRBD1 matching 8 bases. The length of the CDR3 is 14 residues. The germline gives CDR1 SGHNT, CDR2 YENEEA. J gave up 9 bases and V 5 bases, and 6 bases lay outside the gene matches. The CDR3 spells CASSGGQGSSPLHF. The CDR3 coding sequence is TGTGCCAGCAGCGGCGGACAGGGTAGTTCACCCCTCCACTTT.

The rearrangement joins TRBV19 to TRBJ2-1, with D possibly TRBD2 on 5 matching bases. Per the germline V gene, CDR1 is LNHDA and CDR2 is SQIVND (reference sequence). V lost 7 bases and J lost 6, with 22 bases in between. The CDR3 consists of 16 residues. CDR3 sequence reads: CASKKVGLSPTNEQFF. For the CDR3, the DNA is TGTGCCAGTAAAAAAGTTGGACTTTCCCCTACCAATGAGCAGTTCTTC.

The genes are TRBV11-3 and TRBJ2-1; D may correspond to TRBD1 or TRBD2 (6 bases each). Trimming pared 6 bases from V and 5 bases from J, leaving 20 bases between. The CDR3 extends over 16 amino acids. From germline, CDR1 is SGHNT and CDR2 YENEEA. This CDR3 is CASSITLGGRNNEQFF. In nucleotides, the CDR3 is TGTGCCAGCAGTATTACTTTAGGGGGGCGGAACAATGAGCAGTTCTTC.

This clone is deemed large. The gene calls are TRBV6-1 and TRBJ2-5; 9 bases are shared with TRBD2. Trimming at V came to 1 base and at J to 5 bases, leaving 5 bases not matched to a gene. Germline V lookup: CDR1 MNHNS, CDR2 SASEGT. The CDR3 spans 15 residues. CDR3 amino acids: CASSEGTSVGETQYF. CDR3 coding DNA: TGTGCCAGCAGTGAAGGGACTAGCGTTGGGGAGACCCAGTACTTC.

CDR3 protein: CASSLRGDRESLINQPQHF. The CDR3 DNA reads TGCGCCAGCAGCCTCAGGGGGGACAGGGAATCTTTAATTAATCAGCCCCAGCATTTT. This chain connects TRBV4-1 to TRBJ1-5, with 9 positions matching TRBD1. Germline V gives CDR1 MGHRA, CDR2 YSYEKL. V shed 4 bases, J shed 4 bases, and the junction held 17 bases outside the gene matches. The CDR3 covers 19 residues.

The V call is TRBV2, the J call TRBJ2-1; 7 bases line up with TRBD2. After removal of 6 bases from V and 6 bases from J, the junction contained 11 bases not matched to a gene. This CDR3 region has 15 residues. Germline lookup yields CDR1 SNHLY and CDR2 FYNNEI. The CDR3, as DNA: TGTGCCAGCAGACTTGCTAGCGGCGGACGCAATGAGCAGTTCTTC. This translates into CASRLASGGRNEQFF. Full variable domain (rest looked up from reference TRBV2 and TRBJ2-1): EPEVTQTPSHQVTQMGQEVILRCVPISNHLYFYWYRQILGQKVEFLVSFYNNEISEKSEIFDDQFSVERPDGSNFTLKIRSTKLEDSAMYFCASRLASGGRNEQFFGPGTRLTVL.

The V gene is TRBV28, the J gene TRBJ2-1; D not resolved. The CDR3 totals 14 residues. Germline CDR1 reads MDHEN; CDR2 reads SYDVKM. Trimming took 7 bases from V and 6 from J, leaving 16 bases between them. In nucleotides, the CDR3 is TGTGCCAGCAAAGGGTTATCTGTCTCCAATGAGCAGTTCTTC. It translates to CASKGLSVSNEQFF.

The chain is built from TRBV10-3 and TRBJ2-5, with TRBD2 matching 12 bases. This CDR3 region has 18 residues. Germline CDR1 is ENHRY and CDR2 is SYGVKD. J was trimmed by 4 bases and V by 5 bases; bases with no gene match: 14. Here the CDR3 reads CAISPSPGLAGMGETQYF. The CDR3 bases are TGTGCCATCAGTCCCTCTCCCGGACTAGCGGGGATGGGAGAGACCCAGTACTTC.

V gene TRBV28 combines with J gene TRBJ2-7; possibly TRBD1 for D (5 bases). From germline, CDR1 is MDHEN and CDR2 SYDVKM. Trimming cost V 5 bases and J 0 bases, with 8 bases left between them. This CDR3 is built from 13 residues. This chain's CDR3 is CASSIDSSYEQYV. CDR3 DNA sequence: TGTGCCAGCAGTATCGACAGCTCCTACGAGCAGTACGTC.

The rearrangement uses TRBV10-2 and TRBJ2-7; D is unresolved. This CDR3 is built from 13 residues. V lost 8 bases and J lost 1, with 12 bases in between. Per the germline V gene, CDR1 is WSHSY and CDR2 is SAAADI. The CDR3 here is CASSIQKSYEQYF. CDR3 DNA sequence: TGCGCCAGCTCTATTCAGAAGTCCTACGAGCAGTACTTC.

The chain recombines TRBV5-1 with TRBJ2-2, with 7 bases fitting TRBD1. The CDR3 totals 16 residues. CDR1 and CDR2 from the germline V gene are SGHRS and YFSETQ. After removal of 2 bases from V and 1 base from J, the junction contained 5 bases not matched to a gene. The DNA of the CDR3 is TGCGCCAGCAGCTTTCAGACAGGGAGGAACACCGGGGAGCTGTTTTTT. This codes for CASSFQTGRNTGELFF.

By sample share, this clone is medium-sized. This rearrangement joins TRBV6-8 to TRBJ1-1; D may be TRBD1 (6 bases). Deletions cut 2 bases from V and 3 bases from J, with 10 bases between. Germline lookup yields CDR1 MNHGY and CDR2 SAAAGT. CDR3 length: 14 residues. The CDR3 DNA follows: TGTGCCAGCAGTTACAGGGGGACATACACTGAAGCTTTCTTT. This codes for CASSYRGTYTEAFF.

This clone was observed many times. The CDR3 nucleotides are TGTGCCAGCAGCCCCCAAGACGCCGGCTATGGCTACACCTTC. It specifies CASSPQDAGYGYTF. The chain combines TRBV11-3 with TRBJ1-2, with D uncertain. Germline V gene lookup returns CDR1 SGHNT and CDR2 YENEEA. This CDR3 region has 14 residues. V was clipped by 5 bases and J by 4 bases, with 14 bases between them.

This chain connects TRBV19 to TRBJ2-6; TRBD1 matches 11 bases. V shed 5 bases, J shed 3 bases, and the junction held 6 bases outside the gene matches. The CDR3 consists of 17 residues. The V gene's germline CDR1 is LNHDA and CDR2 SQIVND (reference sequence). DNA of the CDR3: TGTGCCAGTAGTTCCCCGGGACAGGGGGGTGGGGCCAACGTCCTGACTTTC. Encoded protein: CASSSPGQGGGANVLTF.

This chain connects TRBV19 to TRBJ2-5; D gene unclear. Germline CDR1 reads LNHDA; CDR2 reads SQIVND (reference sequence). The CDR3 has 14 amino acids. V lost 4 bases and J 2 bases, leaving 11 bases between the germline ends. CDR3 nucleotides: TGTGCCAGTAGTAATCCCCTGAGGCAAGAGACCCAGTACTTC. It codes for CASSNPLRQETQYF.

This clone was observed a few times. The J gene is TRBJ2-2, the V gene TRBV11-3; 10 bases map to TRBD1. Per the germline V gene, CDR1 is SGHNT and CDR2 is YENEEA. J lost 7 bases, V lost 5 bases, and 7 bases had no gene match. This CDR3 spans 15 amino acids. The CDR3 DNA is TGTGCCAGCAGCCCCGGGACAGGGGTCGTCGGGGAGCTGTTTTTT. Its translation: CASSPGTGVVGELFF. Full variable domain (rest looked up from reference TRBV11-3 and TRBJ2-2): EAGVVQSPRYKIIEKKQPVAFWCNPISGHNTLYWYLQNLGQGPELLIRYENEEAVDDSQLPKDRFSAERLKGVDSTLKIQPAELGDSAVYLCASSPGTGVVGELFFGEGSRLTVL.

This clone was observed a single time. The chain carries TRBV28 and TRBJ1-5; D is undetermined. Trimming took 4 bases from V and 6 from J, leaving 7 bases between them. The V gene's germline CDR1 is MDHEN and CDR2 SYDVKM. This CDR3 is 12 amino acids long. The CDR3 nucleotides are TGTGCCAGCAGTTCCCCAGCTCAGCCCCAGCATTTT. Residues: CASSSPAQPQHF.

Only a few counts were recorded for this clone. The chain joins TRBV11-3 to TRBJ2-5; TRBD2 is a possible D gene (5 bases). Trimming pared 2 bases from V and 2 bases from J, leaving 15 bases between. The CDR3 has 16 amino acids. Germline V gene data show CDR1 as SGHNT and CDR2 as YENEEA. The chain's CDR3 is CASSLILGLQQETQYF. As DNA, the CDR3 is TGTGCCAGCAGCTTAATCCTTGGACTCCAACAAGAGACCCAGTACTTC.

This clone is deemed large. The chain combines TRBV19 with TRBJ2-5; unclear D gene. This CDR3 has 11 residues. Germline V gene lookup returns CDR1 LNHDA and CDR2 SQIVND (reference sequence). V was clipped by 10 bases and J by 2 bases, with 8 bases between them. CDR3 nucleotide sequence: TGTGCCACTGAACAGCAAGAGACCCAGTACTTC. This gives the protein CATEQQETQYF. Together with reference TRBV19 and TRBJ2-5, the CDR3 gives the full variable domain: DGGITQSPKYLFRKEGQNVTLSCEQNLNHDAMYWYRQDPGQGLRLIYYSQIVNDFQKGDIAEGYSVSREKKESFPLTVTSAQKNPTAFYLCATEQQETQYFGPGTRLLVL.

This clone is labeled as medium-sized (0.01 to 0.1%). V and J are TRBV11-3 and TRBJ1-4; 7 bases are a match to TRBD1. CDR1 is SGHNT and CDR2 is YENEEA in the germline V gene. V trimming: 4 bases; J trimming: 3 bases; junction bases outside the gene matches: 14. This CDR3 spans 18 amino acids. CDR3 DNA: TGTGCCAGCAGCTGGGGACAGCCTATCGGGAGAGCTAATGAAAAACTGTTTTTT. Translating gives CASSWGQPIGRANEKLFF. Based on the CDR3 plus reference TRBV11-3 and TRBJ1-4, the full variable domain is EAGVVQSPRYKIIEKKQPVAFWCNPISGHNTLYWYLQNLGQGPELLIRYENEEAVDDSQLPKDRFSAERLKGVDSTLKIQPAELGDSAVYLCASSWGQPIGRANEKLFFGSGTQLSVL.

This chain connects TRBV11-3 to TRBJ1-1, with D possibly TRBD1 on 6 matching bases. The ends were cut back, 7 bases at V and 0 bases at J, with 12 bases in the middle. This CDR3 contains 14 residues. Germline CDR1 SGHNT, CDR2 YENEEA. Written as DNA, the CDR3 is TGTGCCAGCAACCCTACAGGGATGAACACTGAAGCTTTCTTT. It specifies CASNPTGMNTEAFF.

This clone was detected only a few times. V gene TRBV6-8 combines with J gene TRBJ2-2; 9 bases fit TRBD1. Germline V gene lookup returns CDR1 MNHGY and CDR2 SAAAGT. CDR3 length: 14 residues. V lost 6 bases, J lost 7 bases, and 6 bases stayed unmatched. In nucleotides, the CDR3 is TGTGCCAGCAGCTCCGGGACAGGGTTCGGGGAGCTGTTTTTT. Translation gives CASSSGTGFGELFF.

The V and J genes are TRBV10-2 and TRBJ1-1; a weak D match, TRBD1 (5 bases). The germline V gene encodes CDR1 WSHSY and CDR2 SAAADI. The CDR3 is 15 residues long. The V end lost 4 bases, the J end lost 5 bases, and 17 bases lay between the germline ends. DNA for the CDR3: TGCGCCAGCAGTGTGGGGGGTGGGGTAGGGACTGAAGCTTTCTTT. This sequence encodes CASSVGGGVGTEAFF.

This clone was picked up a small number of times. The chain uses TRBV28 and TRBJ2-3; D is uncertain. The V end was cut by 7 bases, the J end by 2 bases, with 16 bases between. Germline lookup yields CDR1 MDHEN and CDR2 SYDVKM. The CDR3 extends over 15 amino acids. CDR3 nucleotides: TGTGCCAGCAATTCCCCCCCACAGATCACAGATACGCAGTATTTT. This sequence encodes CASNSPPQITDTQYF.